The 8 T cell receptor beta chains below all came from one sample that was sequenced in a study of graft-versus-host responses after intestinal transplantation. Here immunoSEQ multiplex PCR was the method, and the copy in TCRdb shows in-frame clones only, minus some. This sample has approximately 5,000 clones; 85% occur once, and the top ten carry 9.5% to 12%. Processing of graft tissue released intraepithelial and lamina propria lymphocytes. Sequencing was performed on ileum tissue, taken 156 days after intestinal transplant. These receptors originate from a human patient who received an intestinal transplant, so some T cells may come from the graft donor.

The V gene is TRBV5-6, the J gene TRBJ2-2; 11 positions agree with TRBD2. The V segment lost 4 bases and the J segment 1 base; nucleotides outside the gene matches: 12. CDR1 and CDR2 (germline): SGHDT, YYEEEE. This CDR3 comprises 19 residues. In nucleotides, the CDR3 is TGTGCCAGCAGCGAACGACTAGCGGGGTCCTTAATGAACACCGGGGAGCTGTTTTTT. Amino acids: CASSERLAGSLMNTGELFF.

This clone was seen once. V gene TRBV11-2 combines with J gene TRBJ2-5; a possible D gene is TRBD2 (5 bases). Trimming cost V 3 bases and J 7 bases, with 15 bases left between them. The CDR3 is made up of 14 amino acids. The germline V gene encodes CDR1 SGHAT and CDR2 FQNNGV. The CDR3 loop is CASSLEAVVGTQYF. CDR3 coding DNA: TGTGCCAGCAGCTTGGAGGCGGTAGTCGGGACCCAGTACTTC.

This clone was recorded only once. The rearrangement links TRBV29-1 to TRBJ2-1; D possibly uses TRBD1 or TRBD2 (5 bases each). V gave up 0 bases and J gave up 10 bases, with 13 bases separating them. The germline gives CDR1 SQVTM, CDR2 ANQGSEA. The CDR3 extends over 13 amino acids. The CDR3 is CSVEERWGKEQFF. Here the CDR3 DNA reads TGCAGCGTTGAAGAACGATGGGGGAAAGAGCAGTTCTTC.

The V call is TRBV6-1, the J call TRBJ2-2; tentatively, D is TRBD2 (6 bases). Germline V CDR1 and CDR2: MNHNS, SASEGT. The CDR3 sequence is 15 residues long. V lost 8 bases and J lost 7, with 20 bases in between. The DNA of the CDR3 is TGTGCCAGCGCAGCCCGGCGGGATGTTGACGGGGAGCTGTTTTTT. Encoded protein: CASAARRDVDGELFF.

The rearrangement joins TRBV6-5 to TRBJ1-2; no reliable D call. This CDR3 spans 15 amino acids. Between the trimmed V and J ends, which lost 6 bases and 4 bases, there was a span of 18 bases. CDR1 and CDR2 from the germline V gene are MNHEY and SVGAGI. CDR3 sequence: CASSPIRTVLYGYTF. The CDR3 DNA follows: TGTGCCAGCAGCCCTATTAGGACCGTACTCTATGGCTACACCTTC.

CDR3 protein: CASSFIGDGYGYTF. Written as DNA, the CDR3 is TGTGCCAGCAGCTTTATAGGGGATGGCTATGGCTACACCTTC. The chain uses TRBV5-4 and TRBJ1-2, with D perhaps TRBD1 (5 bases). Trimming took off 2 bases at V and 4 bases at J, with 12 bases between the two ends. The CDR3 length is 14 residues. Germline V gives CDR1 SGHNT, CDR2 YYREEE (reference sequence).

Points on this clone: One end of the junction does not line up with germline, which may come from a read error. Written as DNA, the CDR3 is TGTGCCACCAGCAGAGATTACCCGAAGGGGGGAAAAAACACCATATCTTTT. It encodes CATSRDYPKGGKNTISF. This chain joins TRBV15 and TRBJ1-3; D may be TRBD1 (6 bases). The length of the CDR3 is 17 residues. Germline CDR1 is LNHNV and CDR2 is YYDKDF (reference sequence).

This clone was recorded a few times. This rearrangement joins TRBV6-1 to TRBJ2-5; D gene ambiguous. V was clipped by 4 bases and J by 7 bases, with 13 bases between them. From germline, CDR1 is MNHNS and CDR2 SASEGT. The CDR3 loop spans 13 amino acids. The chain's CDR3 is CASSVGLAGTQYF. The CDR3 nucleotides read TGTGCCAGCAGTGTGGGATTAGCAGGGACCCAGTACTTC.